Described below is a single TCR beta chain sequence and its context. Its antigen is not known. Primers: 60 Vbeta forward and 13 Jbeta reverse. Method: immunoSEQ multiplex PCR; TCRdb's copy keeps in-frame clones and lacks some. The repertoire holds 150,000 to 200,000 clones, with about nine tenths as singletons. This CDR3 region has 15 residues. Germline V gene lookup returns CDR1 MNHEY and CDR2 SMNVEV (reference sequence). Trimming removed 5 bases from V and 0 bases from J, with 14 bases in between. This specimen belongs to a study of cytomegalovirus exposure and HLA in healthy donors. Study-level information: Membership in the Caucasian-associated ancestry cluster was found for around 81% of roughly 360 genotyped donors. Overall study results and limits: A later analysis found that most CMV-associated TCR beta chains appeared HLA-restricted.

The chain is built from TRBV27 and TRBJ2-7; D is perhaps TRBD1 (7 bases). The sequenced sample was PBMCs. This sequence originates from a boy aged 2 to 9 in good health and CMV-seronegative. The CDR3 here is CASSVDRRGSYEQYF. CDR3 nucleotides: TGTGCCAGCAGTGTGGACAGGAGGGGCTCCTACGAGCAGTACTTC.